This note documents a single T cell receptor (beta chain) sequence. The CDR3 has 15 residues. Per germline, CDR1 SEHNR and CDR2 FQNEAQ (reference sequence). V was trimmed by 4 bases and J by 5 bases, leaving 17 bases between them. The source of the sample is a study of cytomegalovirus exposure and HLA in healthy donors. The PCR ran on 60 Vbeta and 13 Jbeta primers. Some clones are missing from TCRdb's copy, which holds only in-frame ones; the method was immunoSEQ multiplex PCR. This table has some 130,000 clones, about three quarters appearing once. The sequence was collected from a male donor in good health and CMV-seropositive. Specimen: PBMCs. The chain couples TRBV7-9 to TRBJ1-1, with D maybe TRBD1 (6 bases). The CDR3 DNA is TGTGCCAGCAGCTCCACTAAACAGGGTTCGACTGAAGCTTTCTTT. Translating gives CASSSTKQGSTEAFF.